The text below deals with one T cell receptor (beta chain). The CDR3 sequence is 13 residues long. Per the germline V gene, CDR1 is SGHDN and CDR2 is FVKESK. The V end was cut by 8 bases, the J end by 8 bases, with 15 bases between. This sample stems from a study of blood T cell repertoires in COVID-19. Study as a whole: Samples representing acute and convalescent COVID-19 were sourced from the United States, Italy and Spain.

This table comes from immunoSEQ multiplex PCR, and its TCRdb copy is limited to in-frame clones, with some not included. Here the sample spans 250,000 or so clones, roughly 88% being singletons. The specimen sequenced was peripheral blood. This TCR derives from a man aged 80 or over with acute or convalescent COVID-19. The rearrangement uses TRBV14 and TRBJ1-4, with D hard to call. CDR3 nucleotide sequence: TGTGCCAGCGCGGAACAGCGCGGGGAAAAACTGTTTTTT. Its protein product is CASAEQRGEKLFF.